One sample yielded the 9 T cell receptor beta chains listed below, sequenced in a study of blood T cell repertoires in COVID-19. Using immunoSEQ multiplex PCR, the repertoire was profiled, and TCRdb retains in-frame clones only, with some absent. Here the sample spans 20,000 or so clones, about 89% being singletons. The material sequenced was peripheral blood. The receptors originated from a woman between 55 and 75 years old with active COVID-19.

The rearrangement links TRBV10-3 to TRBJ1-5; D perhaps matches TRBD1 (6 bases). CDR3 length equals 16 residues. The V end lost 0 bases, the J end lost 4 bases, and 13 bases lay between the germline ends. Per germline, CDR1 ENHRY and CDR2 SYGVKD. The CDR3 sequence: CAISESGQTQNQPQHF. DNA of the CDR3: TGTGCCATCAGTGAGTCCGGACAGACTCAAAATCAGCCCCAGCATTTT.

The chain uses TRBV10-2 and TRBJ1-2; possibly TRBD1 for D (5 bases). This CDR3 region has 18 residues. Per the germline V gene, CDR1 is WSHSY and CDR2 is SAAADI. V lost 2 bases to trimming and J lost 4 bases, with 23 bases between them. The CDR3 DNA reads TGCGCCAGCAGTGAGACAGGAGCGAGGCCGGGTGGAGTCTATGGCTACACCTTC. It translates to CASSETGARPGGVYGYTF.

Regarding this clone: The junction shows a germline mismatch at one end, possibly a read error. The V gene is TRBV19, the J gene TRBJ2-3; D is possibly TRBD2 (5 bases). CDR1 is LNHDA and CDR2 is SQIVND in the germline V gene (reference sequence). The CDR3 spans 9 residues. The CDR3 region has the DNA TGTGCCAGTGGGAGACCCCTATCTTTT. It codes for CASGRPLSF.

CDR3 region: CASSLDRDQPQHF. DNA of the CDR3: TGTGCCAGCAGCTTGGACAGGGATCAGCCCCAGCATTTT. This chain joins TRBV7-9 and TRBJ1-5, with 8 bases identical to TRBD1. Germline values: CDR1 SEHNR, CDR2 FQNEAQ (reference sequence). J lost 5 bases, V lost 3 bases, and 0 bases had no gene match. The CDR3 has 13 amino acids.

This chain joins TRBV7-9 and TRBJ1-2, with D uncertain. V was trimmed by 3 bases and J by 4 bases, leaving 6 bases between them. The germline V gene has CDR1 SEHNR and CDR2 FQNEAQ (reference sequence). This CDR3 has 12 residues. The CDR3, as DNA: TGTGCCAGCAGCTTTCCGGTCTATGGCTACACCTTC. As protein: CASSFPVYGYTF.

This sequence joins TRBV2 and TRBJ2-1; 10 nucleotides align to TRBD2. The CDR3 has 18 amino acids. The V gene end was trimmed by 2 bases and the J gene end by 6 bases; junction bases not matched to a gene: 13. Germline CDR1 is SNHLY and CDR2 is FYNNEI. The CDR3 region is CASSEFGPLAGVANEQFF. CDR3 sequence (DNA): TGTGCCAGCAGTGAATTTGGACCTCTAGCGGGGGTAGCCAATGAGCAGTTCTTC.

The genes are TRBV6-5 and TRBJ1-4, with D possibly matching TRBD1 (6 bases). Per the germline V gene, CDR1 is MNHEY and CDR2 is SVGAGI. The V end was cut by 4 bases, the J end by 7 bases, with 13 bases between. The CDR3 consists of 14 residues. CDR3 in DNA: TGTGCCAGCAGTTCCAAGGGGACACTTGAAAAACTGTTTTTT. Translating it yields CASSSKGTLEKLFF.

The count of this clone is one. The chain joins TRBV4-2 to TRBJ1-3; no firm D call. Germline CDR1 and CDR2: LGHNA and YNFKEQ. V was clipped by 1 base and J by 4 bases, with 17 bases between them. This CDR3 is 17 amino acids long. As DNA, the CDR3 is TGTGCCAGCAGCCAAGTTGTGGGGAGACGTACGGGAAACACCATATATTTT. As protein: CASSQVVGRRTGNTIYF.

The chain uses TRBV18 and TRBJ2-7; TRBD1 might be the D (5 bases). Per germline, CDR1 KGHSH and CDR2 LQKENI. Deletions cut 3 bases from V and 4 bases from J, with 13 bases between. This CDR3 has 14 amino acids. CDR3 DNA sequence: TGTGCCAGCTCACCGATTGGCAGGGATTACGAGCAGTACTTC. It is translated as CASSPIGRDYEQYF. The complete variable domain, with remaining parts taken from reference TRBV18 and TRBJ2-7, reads NAGVMQNPRHLVRRRGQEARLRCSPMKGHSHVYWYRQLPEEGLKFMVYLQKENIIDESGMPKERFSAEFPKEGPSILRIQQVVRGDSAAYFCASSPIGRDYEQYFGPGTRLTVT.